These 18 T cell receptor beta chains share one sample of origin, sequenced in a study of T cells in Graves' hyperthyroidism and ophthalmopathy (dated by TCRdb to the late 2010s). Libraries were built with multiplex PCR. The run used an Illumina HiSeq 2000. TCR beta CDR3 regions were amplified from RNA transcripts. The first round of RT-PCR for the TCR CDR3 was performed with the HTBI primer set and the Qiagen OneStep RT-PCR kit. The raw public reads went through TCRdb reprocessing: fastp at Q25, MiXCR clone calling, in-frame beta chains kept. When rows share a CDR3 protein, they turn into one entry using the most common DNA and genes. The sample data list hundreds of thousands of distinct CDR3 sequences, and over 15% of these were observed just once. 15% to 20% of the sample comes from the top ten. Sequenced material: blood. The receptors shown here come from a woman aged 18-29 years with Graves' hyperthyroidism.

This clonotype was counted a few times. The chain employs TRBV4-1 and TRBJ2-1, with 9 bases that match TRBD2. The CDR3 runs 15 residues. The J segment lost 6 bases and the V segment lost 1 base, leaving 4 bases of the junction unmatched. From germline, CDR1 is MGHRA and CDR2 YSYEKL. The CDR3 here is CASSQVAGVGNEQFF. CDR3 in DNA: TGCGCCAGCAGCCAAGTAGCGGGAGTTGGCAATGAGCAGTTCTTC.

This clonotype was recorded many times. The chain joins TRBV11-3 to TRBJ2-1; a weak D match, TRBD2 (5 bases). This CDR3 has 16 residues. Germline values: CDR1 SGHNT, CDR2 YENEEA. Deletions cut 1 base from V and 3 bases from J, with 13 bases between. For the CDR3, the DNA is TGTGCCAGCAGCTTAGTGTCGGGGTTGATCTACAATGAGCAGTTCTTC. Translating gives CASSLVSGLIYNEQFF.

The chain has TRBV7-9 and TRBJ1-6, with 7 bases fitting TRBD1. The germline CDR1 and CDR2 sequences are SEHNR and FQNEAQ (reference sequence). V shed 4 bases, J shed 8 bases, and the junction held 11 bases outside the gene matches. This CDR3 comprises 16 residues. The DNA for the CDR3 is TGTGCCAGCAGCTCCCCCACCGACAGGGAGGATTCACCCCTCCACTTT. Translating it yields CASSSPTDREDSPLHF.

The chain employs TRBV28 and TRBJ2-5, with TRBD1 matching 9 bases. With 6 bases clipped from V and 6 bases from J, the junction kept 8 bases outside the gene matches. Per germline, CDR1 MDHEN and CDR2 SYDVKM. The CDR3 has 14 amino acids. As DNA, the CDR3 is TGTGCCAGCAGCCAAACAGGGGGCGGGAAGACCCAGTACTTC. This gives the protein CASSQTGGGKTQYF.

The chain combines TRBV4-2 with TRBJ2-7; no firm D call. Trimming removed 1 base at V and 1 base at J, with 14 bases between. This CDR3 comprises 16 residues. Germline values: CDR1 LGHNA, CDR2 YNFKEQ. This chain's CDR3 is CASSQAASDNSYEQYF. CDR3 sequence (DNA): TGTGCCAGCAGCCAAGCCGCGAGCGATAATTCCTACGAGCAGTACTTC.

This clonotype was recorded many times. The rearrangement links TRBV30 to TRBJ2-7; 9 bases are shared with TRBD1. CDR1 GTSNPN and CDR2 SVGIG come from the germline V gene (reference sequence). CDR3 length equals 14 residues. Trimming took 5 bases from V and 7 from J; bases not matched to a gene: 12. For the CDR3, the DNA is TGTGCCTGGGAGGAGGGGACAGGGCTCGAAGAGCAGTACTTC. Protein: CAWEEGTGLEEQYF.

V gene TRBV5-1 combines with J gene TRBJ1-1; D not resolved. Trimming removed 5 bases at V and 6 bases at J, with 20 bases between. Looked up from germline, CDR1 is SGHRS and CDR2 is YFSETQ. The CDR3 loop spans 15 amino acids. The CDR3 is CASSPMKAVTSEAFF. In nucleotides, the CDR3 is TGCGCCAGCAGTCCCATGAAAGCGGTTACTTCTGAAGCTTTCTTT.

This clonotype was seen more than once but under ten times. The V gene is TRBV11-2, the J gene TRBJ1-5, with D unclear. This CDR3 contains 14 residues. V was cut by 0 bases and J by 6 bases, with 9 bases left in between. From germline, CDR1 is SGHAT and CDR2 FQNNGV. This chain's CDR3 is CASSLDGGSQPQHF. Written as DNA, the CDR3 is TGTGCCAGCAGCTTAGATGGTGGGAGTCAGCCCCAGCATTTT.

This clonotype was observed at least ten times. The chain recombines TRBV28 with TRBJ2-5, with 8 bases fitting TRBD2. The ends lost 6 bases at V and 2 bases at J; junction bases unmatched: 8. There are 15 residues in the CDR3. Looked up from germline, CDR1 is MDHEN and CDR2 is SYDVKM. The CDR3 loop is CASSQSGSPQETQYF. Written as DNA, the CDR3 is TGTGCCAGCAGCCAGAGCGGGAGCCCACAAGAGACCCAGTACTTC.

This clonotype was detected ten times or more. This chain uses TRBV20-1 with TRBJ2-7, with 9 positions matching TRBD1. This CDR3 is 13 amino acids long. The germline CDR1 and CDR2 sequences are DFQATT and SNEGSKA (reference sequence). V was pared by 3 bases and J by 2 bases, with 2 bases of the junction left unmatched. The CDR3 region is CSASRDRAYEQYF. The CDR3 DNA is TGCAGTGCTAGCCGGGACAGGGCCTACGAGCAGTACTTC.

This clonotype was seen many times. The genes are TRBV11-3 and TRBJ1-1; D is unresolved. Trimming removed 5 bases from V and 6 bases from J, with 7 bases in between. Germline lookup yields CDR1 SGHNT and CDR2 YENEEA. The CDR3 consists of 11 residues. As DNA, the CDR3 is TGTGCCAGCAGCGGAGCCTCTGAAGCTTTCTTT. Encoded protein: CASSGASEAFF.

Ten or more counts support this clonotype. The genes are TRBV28 and TRBJ2-7; 10 bases agree with TRBD1. Germline V gene sequence: CDR1 MDHEN, CDR2 SYDVKM. The CDR3 has 16 amino acids. The ends lost 6 bases at V and 1 base at J; junction bases unmatched: 9. CDR3 sequence: CASRPQGQGKSYEQYF. The CDR3 region has the DNA TGTGCCAGCAGACCCCAGGGACAGGGGAAATCCTACGAGCAGTACTTC.

This clonotype was recorded at least ten times. The J gene is TRBJ2-3, the V gene TRBV10-3; 8 bases align to TRBD1. V was pared by 3 bases and J by 2 bases, with 10 bases of the junction left unmatched. CDR3 length equals 17 residues. Germline values: CDR1 ENHRY, CDR2 SYGVKD. CDR3 sequence reads: CAISDPGQGLITDTQYF. CDR3 nucleotides: TGTGCCATCAGTGACCCCGGACAGGGACTCATCACAGATACGCAGTATTTT.

This rearrangement joins TRBV19 to TRBJ1-2; TRBD1 is a possible D gene (5 bases). The CDR3 loop spans 16 amino acids. CDR1 LNHDA and CDR2 SQIVND come from the germline V gene (reference sequence). Trimming stripped 4 bases from V and 6 bases from J, with 21 bases between. CDR3 coding DNA: TGTGCCAGTAGTACTCCCGGGACTATGGACTTCGATGGCTACACCTTC. Translating gives CASSTPGTMDFDGYTF.

This clonotype has a count of ten or more. The genes are TRBV30 and TRBJ2-5; TRBD2 matches at 10 bases. Losses at the gene ends were 3 bases for V and 7 bases for J; bases not matched to a gene: 8. CDR3 length equals 14 residues. Looked up from germline, CDR1 is GTSNPN and CDR2 is SVGIG (reference sequence). In DNA, the CDR3 is TGTGCCTGGAGGGCTAGCGGGAGAAGCTCGACCCAGTACTTC. It codes for CAWRASGRSSTQYF. The variable domain in full, completed from reference TRBV30 and TRBJ2-5, reads SQTIHQWPATLVQPVGSPLSLECTVEGTSNPNLYWYRQAAGRGLQLLFYSVGIGQISSEVPQNLSASRPQDRQFILSSKKLLLSDSGFYLCAWRASGRSSTQYFGPGTRLLVL.

The V and J genes are TRBV28 and TRBJ2-1; 7 bases fit TRBD2. Germline CDR1 MDHEN, CDR2 SYDVKM. J lost 3 bases, V lost 3 bases, and 8 bases had no gene match. This CDR3 is built from 16 residues. CDR3 sequence: CASSLYRLAVYNEQFF. In DNA, the CDR3 is TGTGCCAGCAGTTTGTATCGACTAGCAGTCTACAATGAGCAGTTCTTC.

This clonotype was recorded a few times. The chain joins TRBV11-3 to TRBJ2-2; TRBD1 matches 8 bases. Per the germline V gene, CDR1 is SGHNT and CDR2 is YENEEA. V gave up 1 base and J gave up 5 bases; unmatched junction bases: 3. This CDR3 spans 15 amino acids. The CDR3 DNA sequence: TGTGCCAGCAGCTTAGTCAGGGGGCCAACCGGGGAGCTGTTTTTT. It is translated as CASSLVRGPTGELFF.

The rearrangement joins TRBV4-3 to TRBJ2-1; 10 positions match TRBD1. V gave up 1 base and J gave up 10 bases; unmatched junction bases: 10. Germline CDR1 is LGHNA and CDR2 is YSLEER. The CDR3 loop spans 16 amino acids. This CDR3 is CASSQAPGQGTTEQFF. The CDR3 DNA follows: TGCGCCAGCAGCCAAGCCCCGGGACAGGGGACAACCGAGCAGTTCTTC.